These T cell receptor beta chains were read from a single sample in a study of cytomegalovirus exposure and HLA in healthy donors. Repertoires were generated with immunoSEQ multiplex PCR, while TCRdb's copy carries only in-frame clones and drops some. The table shows 100,000 or so clones, with around 85% occurring only once. Input material: PBMCs. These receptors all stem from a man in his thirties or forties in good health and CMV-seropositive. Both conserved end residues are part of each CDR3. The D gene is left open where the match is weak. Size values are once, few and many counts, or a class for expanded clones, and some rows have none.

TRBV19	TRBD2	TRBJ2-3	.	TGTGCCAGTAGTAGCTCGGGGGGGGGCACAGATACGCAGTATTTT	CASSSSGGGTDTQYF
TRBV5-5	TRBD2	TRBJ2-5	.	TGTGCCAGCAGCCCCCTAGCGGGCCCAGAGACCCAGTACTTC	CASSPLAGPETQYF
TRBV15	TRBD2	TRBJ2-2	.	TGTGCCACCAGCAGAGATAGGGTAGCGGGGGGGGGCACCGGGGAGCTGTTTTTT	CATSRDRVAGGGTGELFF
TRBV19	.	TRBJ2-7	few	TGTGCCAGTAGTATGTGGGGGGAAGACTACGAGCAGTACTTC	CASSMWGEDYEQYF
TRBV4-2	TRBD2	TRBJ2-1	.	TGTGCCAGCAGCCAACAACTAGCGGGGGGGAACAATGAGCAGTTCTTC	CASSQQLAGGNNEQFF
TRBV19	TRBD1	TRBJ1-2	.	TGTGCCAGTAGTACCAGGAGTAACAGGGGGCAGGATGGCTACACCTTC	CASSTRSNRGQDGYTF
TRBV4-1	.	TRBJ1-2	.	TGCGCCAGCAGCCAAGTCGGCTATGGCTACACCTTC	CASSQVGYGYTF
TRBV13	TRBD1	TRBJ2-5	once	TGTGCCAGCACCCGTGCAGGACAGGGGGAACGGGCCCAGTACTTC	CASTRAGQGERAQYF
TRBV15	TRBD2	TRBJ2-1	once	TGTGCCACCACGATTGGCGGGGGGGCCTACAATGAGCAGTTCTTC	CATTIGGGAYNEQFF
TRBV13	.	TRBJ2-4	.	TGTGCCAGCAGCTTCGGGATCCAAAACATTCAGTACTTC	CASSFGIQNIQYF
TRBV5-1	.	TRBJ1-2	.	TGCGCCAGCAGCCTCCTCCCCGAGAGGGAAAGGTATGGCTACACCTTC	CASSLLPERERYGYTF
TRBV5-1	.	TRBJ2-6	.	TGCGCCAGCACCGGACAGCCCTCTGGGGCCAACGTCCTGACTTTC	CASTGQPSGANVLTF
TRBV5-5	TRBD1	TRBJ1-5	.	TGTGCCAGCAGCTTCGGACAGGGGAATCAGCCCCAGCATTTT	CASSFGQGNQPQHF
TRBV27	TRBD2	TRBJ2-2	.	TGTGCCAGCAGCACCGCCCTTGATTGGCGGGGGACCGGGGAGCTGTTTTTT	CASSTALDWRGTGELFF
TRBV19	TRBD2	TRBJ2-3	.	TGTGCCAGTAGTATAGCGGGGGGAACAGATACGCAGTATTTT	CASSIAGGTDTQYF
TRBV6-1	.	TRBJ1-2	once	TGTGCCAGCAGCCTCACAGGGAACGTGGACTACACCTTC	CASSLTGNVDYTF
TRBV7-2	TRBD2	TRBJ2-5	.	TGTGCCAGCAGCTCCACTAGCGGGGGGAGGGAGACCCAGTACTTC	CASSSTSGGRETQYF
TRBV5-1	.	TRBJ1-1	once	TGCGCCAGCAGCTGGGGGGGGAACACTGAAGCTTTCTTT	CASSWGGNTEAFF
TRBV15	TRBD2	TRBJ2-3	.	TGTGCCACCAGCAGAGCGACTAGCGGGGGTCCCAGGACGCAGTATTTT	CATSRATSGGPRTQYF
TRBV4-1	.	TRBJ2-2	.	TGCGCCAGCAGCCTAGTGCGGGTAACGAACACCGGGGAGCTGTTTTTT	CASSLVRVTNTGELFF
TRBV11-3	TRBD1	TRBJ2-6	.	TGTGCCAGCAGCATCCGGACAGGGGGGGACGGGGCCAACGTCCTGACTTTC	CASSIRTGGDGANVLTF
TRBV12-5	.	TRBJ1-1	.	TGTGCTAGTGGTCCTCTCGGGGGGCTGAACACTGAAGCTTTCTTT	CASGPLGGLNTEAFF
TRBV11-2	.	TRBJ1-4	.	TGTGCCAGCAGCTTGATTGGAGGGCTGAATGAAAAACTGTTTTTT	CASSLIGGLNEKLFF
TRBV6-4	.	TRBJ2-5	.	TGTGCCAGCAGTGGACTGGCGGGGCCCCAAGAGACCCAGTACTTC	CASSGLAGPQETQYF
TRBV2	TRBD1	TRBJ2-5	.	TGTGCCAGCAGGGTGGACAGGGCCCAAGAGACCCAGTACTTC	CASRVDRAQETQYF
TRBV4-1	TRBD1	TRBJ2-7	.	TGCGCCAGCAGCCAAGGAGGACAGGGGGGCTACGAGCAGTACTTC	CASSQGGQGGYEQYF
TRBV7-9	TRBD1	TRBJ2-1	.	TGTGCCAGCAGCAAGGACAGGGGGGGTGAGCAGTTCTTC	CASSKDRGGEQFF
TRBV4-1	TRBD1	TRBJ2-7	.	TGCGCCAGCAGCCCCCGGGACAGGGGGGACGAGCAGTACTTC	CASSPRDRGDEQYF
TRBV19	TRBD1	TRBJ2-1	.	TGTGCCAGTAGTATTAGGGACAGGGGGTACAATGAGCAGTTCTTC	CASSIRDRGYNEQFF
TRBV28	TRBD1	TRBJ1-5	.	TGTGCCAGCAACCCACAGGGGCCAGGGGAAAATCAGCCCCAGCATTTT	CASNPQGPGENQPQHF
TRBV7-2	.	TRBJ1-5	once	TGTGCCAGCAGCCCTTGGACCCAAGGGGAGCCCCAGCATTTT	CASSPWTQGEPQHF
TRBV6-5	.	TRBJ1-1	.	TGTGCCAGCAGTTACTCGAACCGGGACACGACTGAAGCTTTCTTT	CASSYSNRDTTEAFF
TRBV7-2	TRBD1	TRBJ2-5	.	TGTGCCAGCAGCCGGGACAGGCCTAGCCAAGAGACCCAGTACTTC	CASSRDRPSQETQYF
TRBV5-1	.	TRBJ2-7	once	TGCGCCAGCAGCCCTGCCGGAGGGGCCGCCTACGAGCAGTACTTC	CASSPAGGAAYEQYF
TRBV6-6	TRBD2	TRBJ2-1	.	TGTGCCAGCAAAATGGGACTAGCGGCTTACAATGAGCAGTTCTTC	CASKMGLAAYNEQFF
TRBV30	.	TRBJ1-4	once	TGTGCCTGGATGGCGGGAGGTTCTACTGAAAAACTGTTTTTT	CAWMAGGSTEKLFF
TRBV7-2	.	TRBJ2-1	.	TGTGCCAGCGGTAGGGGGGGCGGGCGCAATGAGCAGTTCTTC	CASGRGGGRNEQFF
TRBV7-8	TRBD1	TRBJ2-2	.	TGTGCCAGCAGCTTAGCGCGGAGGACAGGGGGCAACACCGGGGAGCTGTTTTTT	CASSLARRTGGNTGELFF
TRBV5-1	.	TRBJ1-4	.	TGCGCCAGCAGCTTCGAAGGGGAAACTAATGAAAAACTGTTTTTT	CASSFEGETNEKLFF
TRBV28	.	TRBJ2-5	.	TGTGCCAGCAGTTTATCGCTAGCGCAAGAGACCCAGTACTTC	CASSLSLAQETQYF
TRBV30	.	TRBJ1-5	.	TGTGCCTGGAGCCGACAGTCCGATCAGCCCCAGCATTTT	CAWSRQSDQPQHF
TRBV2	.	TRBJ2-5	.	TGTGCCAGCAGTGCAGGGTCCCACCAAGAGACCCAGTACTTC	CASSAGSHQETQYF
TRBV21-1	.	TRBJ2-7	few	TGTGCCAGCAGCGGCCCCGGGACAGGGGCGCCACCCTCCTACTACGAGCAGTACTTC	CASSGPGTGAPPSYYEQYF
TRBV5-1	.	TRBJ2-2	.	TGCGCCAGCCGGGCAGGGGAAGCCGGGGAGCTGTTTTTT	CASRAGEAGELFF
TRBV6-5	TRBD1	TRBJ1-2	.	TGTGCCAGCAGTGGACAGGGGATCTATGGCTACACCTTC	CASSGQGIYGYTF
TRBV5-1	TRBD1	TRBJ1-2	.	TGCGCCAGCAGCTTGGAGGACAGGGGGCGCTTGGATGGCTACACCTTC	CASSLEDRGRLDGYTF
TRBV5-1	.	TRBJ2-5	.	TGCGCTAGCAGCTTGTCTCTCGGGGTGGGAGAGACCCAGTACTTC	CASSLSLGVGETQYF
TRBV5-1	.	TRBJ1-1	once	TGCGCCAGCAGCTTAGGAGGCAGGGGAGACACTGAAGCTTTCTTT	CASSLGGRGDTEAFF
TRBV5-1	.	TRBJ2-7	.	TGCGCCAGCAGCTTGGATGTCGGTCTCGAGCAGTACTTC	CASSLDVGLEQYF
TRBV5-6	.	TRBJ1-3	.	TGTGCCAGCAGCTTTCAGGCTCGCTACTCTGGAAACACCATATATTTT	CASSFQARYSGNTIYF
TRBV5-1	.	TRBJ1-4	.	TGCGCCAGCAGCGCCGACAGTAATGAAAAACTGTTTTTT	CASSADSNEKLFF